These T cell receptor beta chains were read from a single sample in a study of shared clonotypes between healthy human individuals. The protocol was immunoSEQ multiplex PCR, while the TCRdb copy is restricted to in-frame clones and leaves out a portion. The table shows around 1.9 million clones, with just under 95% occurring only once. Sequencing was done on a sample of naive CD8+ T cells from PBMCs. The receptors originated from a man aged 18-30 years in good health. Some clones in this sample may be carry-over from other donors' samples. Each CDR3 is given with its conserved first and last residue. The D gene is left open where the match is weak. Clone size is given for some rows only: seen once, a few or many times, or a class if the clone is expanded.

size	D	V	J	CDR3	DNA
-	-	TRBV28	TRBJ2-7	CASSLTGLPYEQYF	TGTGCCAGCAGTTTAACTGGACTACCTTACGAGCAGTACTTC
-	-	TRBV6-5	TRBJ1-2	CASSDRDSTDYGYTF	TGTGCCAGCAGCGACCGGGACTCAACGGACTATGGCTACACCTTC
once	-	TRBV27	TRBJ2-1	CASSSDWYNEQFF	TGTGCCAGCAGTTCCGACTGGTACAATGAGCAGTTCTTC
-	-	TRBV5-1	TRBJ1-2	CASSLSVGQGYGYTF	TGCGCCAGCAGCTTGAGCGTTGGGCAGGGTTATGGCTACACCTTC
-	TRBD2	TRBV7-9	TRBJ2-7	CASSSRGGEGEQYF	TGTGCCAGCAGCTCCCGCGGGGGTGAGGGCGAGCAGTACTTC
-	TRBD2	TRBV10-1	TRBJ2-1	CASSPLAGHEQFF	TGCGCCAGCTCCCCCCTAGCGGGACATGAGCAGTTCTTC
-	TRBD2	TRBV9	TRBJ2-5	CASSVSGSIQETQYF	TGTGCCAGCAGCGTAAGCGGGAGTATACAAGAGACCCAGTACTTC
-	TRBD2	TRBV28	TRBJ2-1	CASSPAQSSGTRSNEQFF	TGTGCCAGCAGTCCGGCCCAATCTAGCGGGACAAGGAGCAATGAGCAGTTCTTC
-	-	TRBV11-2	TRBJ1-2	CASSPANYGYTF	TGTGCCAGCAGCCCCGCTAACTATGGCTACACCTTC
-	-	TRBV14	TRBJ1-1	CASGQSGTEAFF	TGTGCCAGCGGTCAAAGTGGCACTGAAGCTTTCTTT
-	TRBD2	TRBV7-9	TRBJ2-1	CASSISGREYNEQFF	TGTGCCAGCAGCATCAGCGGGAGGGAATACAATGAGCAGTTCTTC
-	-	TRBV28	TRBJ2-3	CASSLGAEWVTDTQYF	TGTGCCAGCAGTTTAGGGGCGGAGTGGGTCACAGATACGCAGTATTTT
-	TRBD2	TRBV7-9	TRBJ2-1	CASSLGREVHYEQFF	TGTGCCAGCAGCTTAGGGCGGGAGGTACACTATGAGCAGTTCTTC
-	TRBD2	TRBV9	TRBJ2-1	CASTPGTSGSNEQFF	TGTGCCAGCACACCCGGGACTAGCGGGAGCAATGAGCAGTTCTTC
-	TRBD1	TRBV6-6	TRBJ2-1	CASSPDRGSYNEQFF	TGTGCCAGCAGTCCGGACAGGGGGTCCTACAATGAGCAGTTCTTC
-	TRBD1	TRBV5-1	TRBJ1-1	CASSLDDRGGGAFF	TGCGCCAGCAGCTTAGACGACAGGGGTGGGGGAGCTTTCTTT
-	TRBD1	TRBV7-2	TRBJ1-1	CASSSPTGLGTEAFF	TGTGCCAGCAGCTCCCCGACAGGGTTGGGGACTGAAGCTTTCTTT
-	TRBD1	TRBV2	TRBJ2-1	CASSDLHLPGQGAIYNEQFF	TGTGCCAGCAGTGACCTCCACCTCCCGGGACAGGGGGCTATCTACAATGAGCAGTTCTTC
once	-	TRBV9	TRBJ2-7	CASSEGSVYEQYF	TGTGCCAGCAGCGAGGGGTCGGTTTACGAGCAGTACTTC
-	-	TRBV5-6	TRBJ1-3	CASSYRTEGSGNTIYF	TGTGCCAGCAGCTATAGAACGGAAGGGTCAGGAAACACCATATATTTT
-	-	TRBV2	TRBJ1-5	CASSGTPLESNQPQHF	TGTGCCAGCTCTGGGACCCCCTTAGAGAGCAATCAGCCCCAGCATTTT
-	-	TRBV28	TRBJ2-3	CASSSTGDTQYF	TGTGCCAGCAGTTCTACAGGGGATACGCAGTATTTT
-	-	TRBV18	TRBJ1-5	CASSPIGRFNQPQHF	TGTGCCAGCTCACCTATAGGACGGTTTAATCAGCCCCAGCATTTT
-	TRBD2	TRBV5-4	TRBJ2-1	CATKGGRPSYNEQFF	TGTGCCACAAAAGGCGGGAGGCCCTCCTACAATGAGCAGTTCTTC
once	-	TRBV7-8	TRBJ2-5	CASSVEGGETQYF	TGTGCCAGCAGCGTAGAGGGCGGGGAGACCCAGTACTTC
-	TRBD1	TRBV5-6	TRBJ2-7	CASSAIGTASSYEQYF	TGTGCCAGCAGCGCCATAGGGACAGCATCCTCCTACGAGCAGTACTTC
-	-	TRBV5-6	TRBJ1-1	CASSFLPGQKNTEAFF	TGTGCCAGCAGCTTCCTCCCAGGACAGAAGAACACTGAAGCTTTCTTT
-	-	TRBV5-1	TRBJ2-3	CASSLGLASFLSTDTQYF	TGCGCCAGCAGCTTGGGTCTAGCTTCATTCCTTAGCACAGATACGCAGTATTTT
-	TRBD1	TRBV28	TRBJ1-2	CASIRDRSYGYTF	TGTGCCAGCATCCGGGACAGGAGTTATGGCTACACCTTC
-	TRBD1	TRBV28	TRBJ1-2	CASSLTTGGLYGYTF	TGTGCCAGCAGTTTAACTACAGGGGGCCTATATGGCTACACCTTC
-	-	TRBV29-1	TRBJ2-7	CSVVKLGFEQYF	TGCAGCGTTGTAAAGCTTGGATTTGAGCAGTACTTC
-	TRBD1	TRBV5-4	TRBJ1-1	CASSYDQGASEAFF	TGTGCCAGCAGCTACGATCAGGGGGCGAGTGAAGCTTTCTTT
-	-	TRBV5-1	TRBJ1-4	CASSLRTDNEKLFF	TGCGCCAGCAGCTTGAGGACGGATAATGAAAAACTGTTTTTT
-	-	TRBV7-9	TRBJ2-7	CASSLALGAPAYEQYF	TGTGCCAGCAGCTTAGCGTTGGGAGCTCCGGCCTACGAGCAGTACTTC
-	-	TRBV7-2	TRBJ2-3	CASSLVNRNTDTQYF	TGTGCCAGCAGCTTAGTAAATAGGAACACAGATACGCAGTATTTT
once	-	TRBV9	TRBJ2-2	CATSAPTGELFF	TGTGCCACATCTGCCCCCACCGGGGAGCTGTTTTTT
-	-	TRBV27	TRBJ2-1	CASSKILVKGLSEQFF	TGTGCCAGCAGTAAAATACTAGTTAAAGGATTGAGTGAGCAGTTCTTC
few	TRBD1	TRBV4-1	TRBJ1-1	CASSLGQGTEAFF	TGCGCCAGCAGCCTGGGACAGGGCACTGAAGCTTTCTTT
-	-	TRBV5-1	TRBJ2-7	CASSPGHLTPWGSYEQYF	TGCGCCAGCAGTCCGGGACATTTAACCCCATGGGGCTCCTACGAGCAGTACTTC
-	TRBD2	TRBV19	TRBJ2-2	CASSIDALAGNTGELFF	TGTGCCAGTAGTATAGATGCGCTAGCGGGGAACACCGGGGAGCTGTTTTTT
-	-	TRBV28	TRBJ1-3	CASSPGISGNTIYF	TGTGCCAGCAGTCCAGGGATTTCCGGAAACACCATATATTTT
-	-	TRBV27	TRBJ2-5	CASSLSGVQETQYF	TGTGCCAGCAGTTTATCAGGGGTTCAAGAGACCCAGTACTTC
-	-	TRBV7-9	TRBJ2-2	CASSPVGTGELFF	TGTGCCAGCAGCCCCGTTGGGACCGGGGAGCTGTTTTTT